Below are 11 T cell receptor beta chains sequenced from a single sample in a study of T cell responses to AZD1222 COVID-19 vaccine. TCRdb's table, derived via immunoSEQ multiplex PCR, lists solely in-frame clones and lacks some. This table holds approximately 150,000 clones, 85% to 90% found once. The starting material was peripheral blood, obtained on day 0 of AZD1222 vaccination. These receptors all stem from an adult in good health.

The rearrangement links TRBV24-1 to TRBJ2-1, with a possible D match to TRBD2 (6 bases). Trimming left V 2 bases short and J 8 bases short, with 9 bases between. Germline-derived CDR1 and CDR2 are KGHDR and SFDVKD. This CDR3 contains 13 residues. DNA for the CDR3: TGTGCCACCAGTGATTGGGGGGACGATGAGCAGTTCTTC. Encoded protein: CATSDWGDDEQFF.

The chain combines TRBV9 with TRBJ2-6, with 7 positions matching TRBD1. The CDR3 loop spans 18 amino acids. V shed 4 bases, J shed 0 bases, and the junction held 10 bases outside the gene matches. Germline V gene data show CDR1 as SGDLS and CDR2 as YYNGEE. In DNA, the CDR3 is TGTGCCAGCAGCCGTAGAGGGGGCGATAGCTCTGGGGCCAACGTCCTGACTTTC. Translated: CASSRRGGDSSGANVLTF.

The chain combines TRBV11-3 with TRBJ2-3; D uncertain. Per germline, CDR1 SGHNT and CDR2 YENEEA. This CDR3 has 17 residues. V was pared by 3 bases and J by 2 bases, with 18 bases between. CDR3 nucleotides: TGTGCCAGCAGCTTGTCTTGGCCCCTCTTGTCCACAGATACGCAGTATTTT. Amino acid sequence: CASSLSWPLLSTDTQYF.

This chain joins TRBV5-1 and TRBJ1-5; D is ambiguous. Trimming cost V 1 base and J 0 bases, with 8 bases left between them. Germline CDR1 SGHRS, CDR2 YFSETQ. CDR3 length equals 15 residues. In nucleotides, the CDR3 is TGCGCCAGCAGCTTGATGGGATATAGCAATCAGCCCCAGCATTTT. It specifies CASSLMGYSNQPQHF. Variable domain in full (rest from reference TRBV5-1 and TRBJ1-5): KAGVTQTPRYLIKTRGQQVTLSCSPISGHRSVSWYQQTPGQGLQFLFEYFSETQRNKGNFPGRFSGRQFSNSRSEMNVSTLELGDSALYLCASSLMGYSNQPQHFGDGTRLSIL.

The CDR3 DNA reads TGTGCCAGCAGCCAAGACAGGGAAATACAGGAGCTTTTCTTT. This gives the protein CASSQDREIQELFF. This rearrangement joins TRBV3-1 (or the pseudogene TRBV3-2) to TRBJ1-1; tentative D call: TRBD1 (5 bases). The ends were cut back, 0 bases at V and 13 bases at J, with 18 bases in the middle. This CDR3 has 14 amino acids. Germline lookup yields CDR1 LGHDT and CDR2 YNNKEL (reference sequence).

V gene TRBV5-1 combines with J gene TRBJ1-1; TRBD1 is a possible D gene (5 bases). Germline assignment: CDR1 SGHRS and CDR2 YFSETQ. Trimming cost V 1 base and J 7 bases, with 14 bases left between them. This CDR3 is built from 14 residues. DNA for the CDR3: TGCGCCAGCAGCTTGTCAGGGCAGAACTATGAAGCTTTCTTT. It yields the protein CASSLSGQNYEAFF.

The CDR3 reads CASLRSGQFTDTQYF. In DNA, the CDR3 is TGCGCCAGCTTACGCTCGGGACAGTTCACAGATACGCAGTATTTT. The gene calls are TRBV5-1 and TRBJ2-3; 7 positions match TRBD1. The CDR3 length is 15 residues. Trimming took 7 bases from V and 2 from J; bases not matched to a gene: 10. Germline V gene data show CDR1 as SGHRS and CDR2 as YFSETQ.

This clone was counted a single time. This chain uses TRBV9 with TRBJ1-6, with 8 nucleotides matching TRBD1. With V trimmed by 3 bases and J by 7 bases, 12 bases remained unmatched. The CDR3 is made up of 17 amino acids. The germline gives CDR1 SGDLS, CDR2 YYNGEE. CDR3 DNA: TGTGCCAGCAGCGAGGGTTTGGGGACAGGCGGAAATTCACCCCTCCACTTT. Translated, it gives CASSEGLGTGGNSPLHF.

This sequence joins TRBV19 and TRBJ2-7; possibly TRBD2 for D (6 bases). Trimming shortened V by 3 bases and J by 1 base, and 13 bases separated the two germline ends. The CDR3 contains 15 residues. Germline V lookup: CDR1 LNHDA, CDR2 SQIVND (reference sequence). In nucleotides, the CDR3 is TGTGCCAGTAGTATTAGACTAGAAAGGTCCTACGAGCAGTACTTC. Protein: CASSIRLERSYEQYF.

The chain carries TRBV5-6 and TRBJ2-2; no clear D. Trimming took 5 bases from V and 6 from J, leaving 11 bases between them. The CDR3 spans 13 residues. Germline V gene sequence: CDR1 SGHDT, CDR2 YYEEEE. The CDR3 bases are TGTGCCAGCAGGCTTTATTCCGCCGGGGAGCTGTTTTTT. Its translation: CASRLYSAGELFF.

Notes on this clone: Other nucleotide sequences from this sample produce the same CDR3. The chain employs TRBV28 and TRBJ1-2; 7 bases match TRBD1. From germline, CDR1 is MDHEN and CDR2 SYDVKM. V shed 6 bases, J shed 4 bases, and the junction held 5 bases outside the gene matches. The CDR3 runs 13 residues. The CDR3 coding sequence is TGTGCCAGCAGGTCGGGACAGCTCTATGGCTACACCTTC. It translates to CASRSGQLYGYTF.